The sequence of this TCR beta chain was determined in a study of shared T cell receptors in the human thymus. This clone was counted a single time. The V gene's germline CDR1 is MNHEY and CDR2 SMNVEV (reference sequence). V lost 2 bases and J lost 10, with 14 bases in between. The CDR3 spans 14 residues. Data came from immunoSEQ multiplex PCR; TCRdb stores just in-frame clones and leaves some out. The sample records approximately 760,000 clones, approximately 83% being singletons. These data are also associated with another study on human thymus T cells. Per that study: Having corrective surgery for congenital heart defects, healthy Finnish infants were the ones who donated.

This sequence was found in a girl less than two years old with a congenital heart defect. Sequenced input: thymocytes. This chain links TRBV27 with TRBJ1-4; TRBD1 is a possible D gene (5 bases). CDR3 nucleotide sequence: TGTGCCAGCAGTTTAGGGGGTTGGGGGGGAAAACTGTTTTTT. Encoded protein: CASSLGGWGGKLFF. Together with reference TRBV27 and TRBJ1-4, the CDR3 gives the full variable domain: EAQVTQNPRYLITVTGKKLTVTCSQNMNHEYMSWYRQDPGLGLRQIYYSMNVEVTDKGDVPEGYKVSRKEKRNFPLILESPSPNQTSLYFCASSLGGWGGKLFFGSGTQLSVL.